This T cell receptor (beta chain) was identified in a study of cytomegalovirus exposure and HLA in healthy donors. To note about this clone: Antigen: not known.

Trimming stripped 3 bases from V and 5 bases from J, with 22 bases between. Germline CDR1 and CDR2: KGHSH and LQKENI. CDR3 length: 17 amino acids. Study conclusions and caveats: Segments of the TCR beta V type were, in most cases, productive about 87% or about 30% of the time in an earlier analysis.

The PCR had 60 Vbeta and 13 Jbeta primers. The data were produced by immunoSEQ multiplex PCR, yet TCRdb's version contains in-frame clones alone and is incomplete. Its table records over 45,000 clones. The TCR originated in a woman aged 35 to 49 in good health and CMV-seronegative. This chain links TRBV18 with TRBJ1-2, with TRBD1 as a possible D gene (6 bases). What was sequenced was PBMCs. The CDR3 nucleotides are TGTGCCAGCTCACCGAGGACGGACAGAACCCCTACATATGGCTACACCTTC. It specifies CASSPRTDRTPTYGYTF.